This is a list of T cell receptor beta chains from one sample in a study of T cells in Graves' hyperthyroidism and ophthalmopathy. A single record per CDR3 protein comes from TCRdb applying MiXCR to the multiplex PCR reads. The table lists approximately 560,000 distinct CDR3 sequences, 15% to 19% of them singletons, with about 7% in the top ten. The material sequenced was blood. These receptors were collected from a woman in her thirties with Graves' hyperthyroidism. Each CDR3 is given with its conserved first and last residue. Fields, in order: CDR3 DNA, CDR3 protein, D gene, J gene, clone size, V gene. The D gene is left open where the match is weak. Some rows mark clone size as missing; the rest say once, few, many or name a class of expanded clone.

cdr3_nt: TGCAGTGCTCGGCGGGAGACCCAGTACTTC
cdr3_aa: CSARRETQYF
d_call: NA
j_call: TRBJ2-5
clone_size: many
v_call: TRBV20-1

cdr3_nt: TGCGCCAGCAGCCGGGGGGGGGACTCCTACAATGAGCAGTTCTTC
cdr3_aa: CASSRGGDSYNEQFF
d_call: TRBD2
j_call: TRBJ2-1
clone_size: few
v_call: TRBV5-1

cdr3_nt: TGCGCCAGCAGCCAAGAGGCCTTAACAACGAGCAATCAGCCCCAGCATTTT
cdr3_aa: CASSQEALTTSNQPQHF
d_call: NA
j_call: TRBJ1-5
clone_size: NA
v_call: TRBV4-1

cdr3_nt: TGTGCCAGCAGCCAGTTCCAGGGGGTAACAGATACGCAGTATTTT
cdr3_aa: CASSQFQGVTDTQYF
d_call: TRBD1
j_call: TRBJ2-3
clone_size: NA
v_call: TRBV14

cdr3_nt: TGTGCCAGCAGCCCCCGGGGTAAAGCCAAAAACATTCAGTACTTC
cdr3_aa: CASSPRGKAKNIQYF
d_call: NA
j_call: TRBJ2-4
clone_size: NA
v_call: TRBV14

cdr3_nt: TGTGCCAGCTTTAAGGGAGCTGGAAACATTCAGTACTTC
cdr3_aa: CASFKGAGNIQYF
d_call: NA
j_call: TRBJ2-4
clone_size: many
v_call: TRBV6-1

cdr3_nt: TGTGCCTGGAGTACGGGACTAGCGGGAGGGCCGGTCAATGAGCAGTTCTTC
cdr3_aa: CAWSTGLAGGPVNEQFF
d_call: TRBD2
j_call: TRBJ2-1
clone_size: many
v_call: TRBV30

cdr3_nt: TGTGCCCTTATCCATCAGCCCCAGCATTTT
cdr3_aa: CALIHQPQHF
d_call: NA
j_call: TRBJ1-5
clone_size: few
v_call: TRBV7-9

cdr3_nt: TGTGCCAGCACCCACAGGACCTCTGGGGCCAACGTCCTGACTTTC
cdr3_aa: CASTHRTSGANVLTF
d_call: NA
j_call: TRBJ2-6
clone_size: many
v_call: TRBV13

cdr3_nt: TGTGCCAGCTCCTCACTACCGGGACTATGGGATTACAATGAGCAGTTCTTC
cdr3_aa: CASSSLPGLWDYNEQFF
d_call: TRBD2
j_call: TRBJ2-1
clone_size: many
v_call: TRBV11-2

cdr3_nt: TGTGCCACCGGATCGAGTCCCTATGGCTACACCTTC
cdr3_aa: CATGSSPYGYTF
d_call: NA
j_call: TRBJ1-2
clone_size: NA
v_call: TRBV24-1

cdr3_nt: TGCGCCAGCAGCATGGGGGATGACCAGCCCCAGCATTTT
cdr3_aa: CASSMGDDQPQHF
d_call: NA
j_call: TRBJ1-5
clone_size: NA
v_call: TRBV5-1

cdr3_nt: TGTGCCAGCAGTCGACAGGGGATGAGAAACACCATATATTTT
cdr3_aa: CASSRQGMRNTIYF
d_call: TRBD1
j_call: TRBJ1-3
clone_size: few
v_call: TRBV28

cdr3_nt: TGTGCCAGCGCCGAACAGGGTTTCCTCTCGTCTGGGGCCAACGTCCTGACTTTC
cdr3_aa: CASAEQGFLSSGANVLTF
d_call: NA
j_call: TRBJ2-6
clone_size: NA
v_call: TRBV27

cdr3_nt: TGTGCTAGTGGTTTACCCAATGGAGATACGCAGTATTTT
cdr3_aa: CASGLPNGDTQYF
d_call: NA
j_call: TRBJ2-3
clone_size: NA
v_call: TRBV12-5

cdr3_nt: TGTGCCAGCAGCTTGTACGGGGGTCCGAAGCCCCAGCATTTT
cdr3_aa: CASSLYGGPKPQHF
d_call: NA
j_call: TRBJ1-5
clone_size: many
v_call: TRBV5-6

cdr3_nt: TGTGCCAGCAGTTTATTTAGTCAGGGATCAACTGAAGCTTTCTTT
cdr3_aa: CASSLFSQGSTEAFF
d_call: NA
j_call: TRBJ1-1
clone_size: NA
v_call: TRBV28

cdr3_nt: TGCAGTGCTAGATCTAGCGGGAGGGGAGATACGCAGTATTTT
cdr3_aa: CSARSSGRGDTQYF
d_call: TRBD2
j_call: TRBJ2-3
clone_size: NA
v_call: TRBV20-1

cdr3_nt: TGTGCCATCAGTGGACTAGCGGGGGATTCAGATACGCAGTATTTT
cdr3_aa: CAISGLAGDSDTQYF
d_call: TRBD2
j_call: TRBJ2-3
clone_size: many
v_call: TRBV10-3

cdr3_nt: TGCAGCGTAGGGACAGGGGTCTCTGGAAACACCATATATTTT
cdr3_aa: CSVGTGVSGNTIYF
d_call: TRBD1
j_call: TRBJ1-3
clone_size: NA
v_call: TRBV29-1

cdr3_nt: TGTGCCAGCAGCCCGAAGCGGGGGGGCCTGAATACGCAGTATTTT
cdr3_aa: CASSPKRGGLNTQYF
d_call: TRBD2
j_call: TRBJ2-3
clone_size: NA
v_call: TRBV7-2

cdr3_nt: TGTGCTAGTGGCCTCGGGGGGGGGGCCTACGAGCAGTACTTC
cdr3_aa: CASGLGGGAYEQYF
d_call: TRBD2
j_call: TRBJ2-7
clone_size: few
v_call: TRBV12-5

cdr3_nt: TGTGCCAGCAGTCCCGGGACAGGCCTTAGAGGGAGGACGGACGAGCAGTACTTC
cdr3_aa: CASSPGTGLRGRTDEQYF
d_call: TRBD1
j_call: TRBJ2-7
clone_size: few
v_call: TRBV27

cdr3_nt: TGTGCCAGCAGTGAATCGTCGGGTGAGCAGTTCTTC
cdr3_aa: CASSESSGEQFF
d_call: NA
j_call: TRBJ2-1
clone_size: many
v_call: TRBV2

cdr3_nt: TGTGCCAGCTCACCACCGAGGGACGTAGACCGGGACAACTCCTACGAGCAGTACTTC
cdr3_aa: CASSPPRDVDRDNSYEQYF
d_call: NA
j_call: TRBJ2-7
clone_size: NA
v_call: TRBV18

cdr3_nt: TGTGCCAGCAGCCCAACAGGGGGTAGGGAGCAGTACTTC
cdr3_aa: CASSPTGGREQYF
d_call: TRBD1
j_call: TRBJ2-7
clone_size: many
v_call: TRBV7-3

cdr3_nt: TGTGCCAGCTCCCGACTAGACAGGGAAGCTTTCTTT
cdr3_aa: CASSRLDREAFF
d_call: NA
j_call: TRBJ1-1
clone_size: NA
v_call: TRBV18

cdr3_nt: TGTGCCAGCAGCCGAAGGGGCGGGACAGCCAACACCGGGGAGCTGTTTTTT
cdr3_aa: CASSRRGGTANTGELFF
d_call: NA
j_call: TRBJ2-2
clone_size: many
v_call: TRBV28

cdr3_nt: TGCAGTGCTAGAGATCGAGGGGTTGGAGGACAAGAGACCCAGTACTTC
cdr3_aa: CSARDRGVGGQETQYF
d_call: NA
j_call: TRBJ2-5
clone_size: NA
v_call: TRBV20-1

cdr3_nt: TGTGCCTGGAGTGTGCGCATCGGGAGTCCCATTAGCGAGCAGTACTTC
cdr3_aa: CAWSVRIGSPISEQYF
d_call: NA
j_call: TRBJ2-7
clone_size: many
v_call: TRBV30

cdr3_nt: TGTGCCAGCAGCCCCAGACTAAACGCAGATACGCAGTATTTT
cdr3_aa: CASSPRLNADTQYF
d_call: NA
j_call: TRBJ2-3
clone_size: NA
v_call: TRBV11-2

cdr3_nt: TGTGCCAGCAGTTACCGGGACTCATACGAGCAGTACTTC
cdr3_aa: CASSYRDSYEQYF
d_call: NA
j_call: TRBJ2-7
clone_size: many
v_call: TRBV27

cdr3_nt: TGCGCCAGCAGCTGGATGCGCAGGGACACCTTC
cdr3_aa: CASSWMRRDTF
d_call: NA
j_call: TRBJ1-2
clone_size: many
v_call: TRBV5-1

cdr3_nt: TGTGCCAGCAGTTCGATACAAACTAGCGGAGCCTACAATGAGCAGTTCTTC
cdr3_aa: CASSSIQTSGAYNEQFF
d_call: TRBD2
j_call: TRBJ2-1
clone_size: many
v_call: TRBV28

cdr3_nt: TGTGCCAGCAGTTCCCCGGCAGGGTGGGGCGAGCAGTACTTC
cdr3_aa: CASSSPAGWGEQYF
d_call: NA
j_call: TRBJ2-7
clone_size: many
v_call: TRBV28

cdr3_nt: TGTGCCACCAGCAGAGATTTGGCGGGAGGCCCATACAATGAGCAGTTCTTC
cdr3_aa: CATSRDLAGGPYNEQFF
d_call: TRBD2
j_call: TRBJ2-1
clone_size: NA
v_call: TRBV15

cdr3_nt: TGTGCCAGCAGCTCCCGACAGGGCTCTGAAGCTTTCTTT
cdr3_aa: CASSSRQGSEAFF
d_call: TRBD1
j_call: TRBJ1-1
clone_size: NA
v_call: TRBV7-3

cdr3_nt: TGTGCCAGCAGCCAGGTCATACTAGCGGGGTCCTCCTACAATGAGCAGTTCTTC
cdr3_aa: CASSQVILAGSSYNEQFF
d_call: TRBD2
j_call: TRBJ2-1
clone_size: many
v_call: TRBV3-1

cdr3_nt: TGTGCCAGCAGTGACAGGGTTTATAGCAATCAGCCCCAGCATTTT
cdr3_aa: CASSDRVYSNQPQHF
d_call: NA
j_call: TRBJ1-5
clone_size: NA
v_call: TRBV6-1

cdr3_nt: TGTGCCAGCGGCAAGGGGGGGTCCTACGAGCAGTACTTC
cdr3_aa: CASGKGGSYEQYF
d_call: NA
j_call: TRBJ2-7
clone_size: many
v_call: TRBV11-2

cdr3_nt: TGTGCCATCAGTGAGGTCTCTGGGGCCAACGTCCTGACTTTC
cdr3_aa: CAISEVSGANVLTF
d_call: NA
j_call: TRBJ2-6
clone_size: many
v_call: TRBV10-3

cdr3_nt: TGCGCCAGCAGCTTGGTTACTAGCGGACAATACGAGCAGTACTTC
cdr3_aa: CASSLVTSGQYEQYF
d_call: TRBD2
j_call: TRBJ2-7
clone_size: many
v_call: TRBV5-1

cdr3_nt: TGCGCCAGCAGTCGCGGAACGGGTGTGAACACTGAAGCTTTCTTT
cdr3_aa: CASSRGTGVNTEAFF
d_call: NA
j_call: TRBJ1-1
clone_size: many
v_call: TRBV5-1

cdr3_nt: TGTGCCAGCAGCTCCGGGACTAGTGGTACGCAGTATTTT
cdr3_aa: CASSSGTSGTQYF
d_call: TRBD2
j_call: TRBJ2-3
clone_size: many
v_call: TRBV11-2

cdr3_nt: TGCGCCAGCAGCTTGGACAGGAAACCCTACGAGCAGTACTTC
cdr3_aa: CASSLDRKPYEQYF
d_call: NA
j_call: TRBJ2-7
clone_size: few
v_call: TRBV5-1

cdr3_nt: TGTGCCAGCAGTACCCCGGGGAACACTGAAGCTTTCTTT
cdr3_aa: CASSTPGNTEAFF
d_call: NA
j_call: TRBJ1-1
clone_size: many
v_call: TRBV28

cdr3_nt: TGTGCCAGCAGTTGGAGGCCGTCTAACTATGGCTACACCTTC
cdr3_aa: CASSWRPSNYGYTF
d_call: NA
j_call: TRBJ1-2
clone_size: NA
v_call: TRBV28

cdr3_nt: TGTGCCAGCAGTCCAATCAGGGATTACTCTGGAAACACCATATATTTT
cdr3_aa: CASSPIRDYSGNTIYF
d_call: NA
j_call: TRBJ1-3
clone_size: many
v_call: TRBV28

cdr3_nt: TGCAGTGCCCGACAGACAGGGAGCTCCTACAATGAGCAGTTCTTC
cdr3_aa: CSARQTGSSYNEQFF
d_call: TRBD1
j_call: TRBJ2-1
clone_size: many
v_call: TRBV20-1

cdr3_nt: TGTGCCAGCAGTCCGAGGGGGAGCGGGAGCTACGAGCAGTACTTC
cdr3_aa: CASSPRGSGSYEQYF
d_call: TRBD2
j_call: TRBJ2-7
clone_size: many
v_call: TRBV27

cdr3_nt: TGTGCCAGCAGACGAAGCTCAGGGGATGAAAAACTGTTTTTT
cdr3_aa: CASRRSSGDEKLFF
d_call: NA
j_call: TRBJ1-4
clone_size: NA
v_call: TRBV6-1

cdr3_nt: TGCAGTGCTCCACTAGCGGGAGGCCGAGGGTCGGGCGAGCAGTACTTC
cdr3_aa: CSAPLAGGRGSGEQYF
d_call: TRBD2
j_call: TRBJ2-7
clone_size: many
v_call: TRBV20-1

cdr3_nt: TGTGCCAGCAGCTTAGCGAGGGGGCGACAATATGAAGCTTTCTTT
cdr3_aa: CASSLARGRQYEAFF
d_call: TRBD1
j_call: TRBJ1-1
clone_size: many
v_call: TRBV11-1

cdr3_nt: TGTGCCTGGAGTTGGGGCGGCGGGAGTTTCAATGAGCAGTTCTTC
cdr3_aa: CAWSWGGGSFNEQFF
d_call: TRBD2
j_call: TRBJ2-1
clone_size: NA
v_call: TRBV30